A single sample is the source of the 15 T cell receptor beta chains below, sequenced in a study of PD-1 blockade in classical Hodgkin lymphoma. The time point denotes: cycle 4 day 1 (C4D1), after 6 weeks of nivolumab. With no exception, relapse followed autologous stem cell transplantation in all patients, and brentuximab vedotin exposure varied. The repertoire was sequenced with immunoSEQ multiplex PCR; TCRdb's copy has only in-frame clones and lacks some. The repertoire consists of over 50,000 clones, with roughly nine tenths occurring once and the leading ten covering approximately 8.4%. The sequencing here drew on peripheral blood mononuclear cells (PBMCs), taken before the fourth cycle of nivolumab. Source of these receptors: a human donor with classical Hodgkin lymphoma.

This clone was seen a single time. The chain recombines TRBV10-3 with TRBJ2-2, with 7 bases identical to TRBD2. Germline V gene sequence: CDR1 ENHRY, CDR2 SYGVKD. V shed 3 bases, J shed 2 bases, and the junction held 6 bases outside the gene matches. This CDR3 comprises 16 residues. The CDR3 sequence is CAISDPGLPNTGELFF. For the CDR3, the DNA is TGTGCCATCAGTGACCCGGGACTACCAAACACCGGGGAGCTGTTTTTT.

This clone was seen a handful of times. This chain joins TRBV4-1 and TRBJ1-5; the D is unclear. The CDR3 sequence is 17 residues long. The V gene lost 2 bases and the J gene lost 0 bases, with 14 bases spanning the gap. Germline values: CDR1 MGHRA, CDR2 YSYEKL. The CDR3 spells CASSQNGQLGSNQPQHF. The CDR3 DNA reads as TGCGCCAGCAGCCAAAACGGCCAACTTGGTAGCAATCAGCCCCAGCATTTT.

Here the CDR3 reads CASSSSGEWNTGELFF. The CDR3 region has the DNA TGTGCCAGCAGCTCCTCGGGGGAGTGGAACACCGGGGAGCTGTTTTTT. J is TRBJ2-2 and V is TRBV7-9; a possible D gene is TRBD2 (6 bases). This CDR3 has 16 amino acids. Germline lookup yields CDR1 SEHNR and CDR2 FQNEAQ (reference sequence). Trimming took off 4 bases at V and 1 base at J, with 13 bases between the two ends.

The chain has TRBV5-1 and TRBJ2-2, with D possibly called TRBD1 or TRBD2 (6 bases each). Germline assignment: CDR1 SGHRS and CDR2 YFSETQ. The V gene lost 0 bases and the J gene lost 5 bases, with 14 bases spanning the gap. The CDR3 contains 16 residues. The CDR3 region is CASSLDAQGGTGELFF. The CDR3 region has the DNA TGCGCCAGCAGCTTGGATGCACAGGGAGGTACCGGGGAGCTGTTTTTT.

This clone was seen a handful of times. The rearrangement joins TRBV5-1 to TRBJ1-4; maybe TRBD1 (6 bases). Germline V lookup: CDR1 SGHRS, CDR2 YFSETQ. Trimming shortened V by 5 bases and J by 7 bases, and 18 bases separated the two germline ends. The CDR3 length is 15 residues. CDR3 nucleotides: TGCGCCAGCAGTGAGACAGGTTTGTCAGGTGAAAAACTGTTTTTT. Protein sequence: CASSETGLSGEKLFF.

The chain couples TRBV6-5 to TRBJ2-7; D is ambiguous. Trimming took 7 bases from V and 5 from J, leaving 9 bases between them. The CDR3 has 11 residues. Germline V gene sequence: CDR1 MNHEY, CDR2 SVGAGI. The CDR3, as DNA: TGTGCCAGCACCGGGCTCGACGAGCAGTACTTC. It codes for CASTGLDEQYF.

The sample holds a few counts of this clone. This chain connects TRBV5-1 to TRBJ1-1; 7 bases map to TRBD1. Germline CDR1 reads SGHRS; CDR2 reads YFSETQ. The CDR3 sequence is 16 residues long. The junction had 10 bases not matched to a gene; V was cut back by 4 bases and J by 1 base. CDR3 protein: CASSLDRIHGNTEAFF. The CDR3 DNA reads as TGCGCCAGCAGCCTGGACAGGATACACGGGAACACTGAAGCTTTCTTT.

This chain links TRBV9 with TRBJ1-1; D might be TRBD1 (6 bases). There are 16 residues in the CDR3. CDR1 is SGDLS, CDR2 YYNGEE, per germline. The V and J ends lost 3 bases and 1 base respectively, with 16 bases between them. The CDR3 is CASSAGDRLANTEAFF. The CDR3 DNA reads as TGTGCCAGCAGCGCGGGAGACAGGTTGGCGAACACTGAAGCTTTCTTT.

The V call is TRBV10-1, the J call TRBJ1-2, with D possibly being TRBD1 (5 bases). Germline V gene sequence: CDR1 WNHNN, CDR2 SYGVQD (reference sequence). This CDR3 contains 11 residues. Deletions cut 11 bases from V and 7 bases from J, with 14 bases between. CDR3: CAPRGWSGYTF. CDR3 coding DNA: TGCGCCCCCCGGGGGTGGAGTGGCTACACCTTC.

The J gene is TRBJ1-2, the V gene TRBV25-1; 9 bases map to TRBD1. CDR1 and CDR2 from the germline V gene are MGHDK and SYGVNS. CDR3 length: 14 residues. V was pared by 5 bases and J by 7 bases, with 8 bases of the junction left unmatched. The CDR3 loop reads CASSSSQGARGYTF. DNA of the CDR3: TGTGCCAGCAGTTCTTCACAGGGGGCCCGTGGCTACACCTTC.

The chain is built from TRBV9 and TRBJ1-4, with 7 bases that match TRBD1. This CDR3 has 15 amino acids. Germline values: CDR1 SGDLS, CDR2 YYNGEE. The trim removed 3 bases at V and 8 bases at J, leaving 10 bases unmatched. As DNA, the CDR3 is TGTGCCAGCAGCGCCACAGACAGGGCAGGGGAAAAACTGTTTTTT. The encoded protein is CASSATDRAGEKLFF.

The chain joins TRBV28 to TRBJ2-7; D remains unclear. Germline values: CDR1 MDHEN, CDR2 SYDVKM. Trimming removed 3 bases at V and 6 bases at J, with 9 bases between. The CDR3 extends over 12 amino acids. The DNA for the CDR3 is TGTGCCAGCAGTTTCAATCCCAGCGAGCAGTACTTC. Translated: CASSFNPSEQYF. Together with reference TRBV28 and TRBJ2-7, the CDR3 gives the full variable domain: DVKVTQSSRYLVKRTGEKVFLECVQDMDHENMFWYRQDPGLGLRLIYFSYDVKMKEKGDIPEGYSVSREKKERFSLILESASTNQTSMYLCASSFNPSEQYFGPGTRLTVT.

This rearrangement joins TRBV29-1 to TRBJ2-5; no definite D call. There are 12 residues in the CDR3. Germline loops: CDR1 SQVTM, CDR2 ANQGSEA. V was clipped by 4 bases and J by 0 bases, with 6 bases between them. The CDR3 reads CSVVSDQETQYF. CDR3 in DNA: TGCAGCGTTGTATCAGACCAAGAGACCCAGTACTTC.

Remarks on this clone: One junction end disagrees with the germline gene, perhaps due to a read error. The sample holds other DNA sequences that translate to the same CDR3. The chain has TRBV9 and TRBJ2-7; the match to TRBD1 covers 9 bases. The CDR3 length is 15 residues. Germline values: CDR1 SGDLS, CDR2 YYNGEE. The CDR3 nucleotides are TGTGCCAGCAGCGTATCGGGGACAGGGATCTACGAGCAGTATTTC. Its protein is CASSVSGTGIYEQYF.

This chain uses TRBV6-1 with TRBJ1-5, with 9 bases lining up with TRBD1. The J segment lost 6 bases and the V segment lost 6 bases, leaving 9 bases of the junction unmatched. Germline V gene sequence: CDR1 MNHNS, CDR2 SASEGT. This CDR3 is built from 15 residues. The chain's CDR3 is CASREPDRGTQPQHF. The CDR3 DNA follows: TGTGCCAGCAGAGAACCCGACAGGGGGACTCAGCCCCAGCATTTT.